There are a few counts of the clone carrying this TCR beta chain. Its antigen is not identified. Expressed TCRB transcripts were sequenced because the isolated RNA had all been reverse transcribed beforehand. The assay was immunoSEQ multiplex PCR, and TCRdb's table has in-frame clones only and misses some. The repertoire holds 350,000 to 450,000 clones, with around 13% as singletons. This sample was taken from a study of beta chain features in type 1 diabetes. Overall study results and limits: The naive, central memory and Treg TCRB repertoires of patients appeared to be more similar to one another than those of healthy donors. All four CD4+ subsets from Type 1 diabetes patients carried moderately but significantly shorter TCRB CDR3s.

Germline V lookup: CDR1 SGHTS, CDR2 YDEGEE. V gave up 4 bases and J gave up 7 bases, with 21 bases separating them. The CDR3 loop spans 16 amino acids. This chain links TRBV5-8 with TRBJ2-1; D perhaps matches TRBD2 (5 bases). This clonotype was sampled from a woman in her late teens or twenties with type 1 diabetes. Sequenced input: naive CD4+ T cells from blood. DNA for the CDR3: TGTGCCAGCAGCCGTCGGGAAGCCCCCCTGGGAAATGAGCAGTTCTTC. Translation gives CASSRREAPLGNEQFF.